This is a list of T cell receptor beta chains from one sample in a study of blood T cell repertoires in COVID-19. TCRdb's copy holds only in-frame clones and misses some; the assay was immunoSEQ multiplex PCR. Found here are 200,000 or so clones, about 79% of them singletons; the top ten hold 1.3%. Source material: PBMCs or T cells enriched from blood (not recorded which). The source is a woman in her thirties or forties with acute COVID-19. Both conserved end residues are part of each CDR3. The D gene is left open where the match is weak. Clone size appears in some rows only: once, few, many, or a class for an expanded clone.

j_call: TRBJ1-5; d_call: .; v_call: TRBV4-1; clone_size: .; cdr3_aa: CASSQEPPPDQPQHF; cdr3_nt: TGCGCCAGCAGCCAAGAGCCCCCCCCGGATCAGCCCCAGCATTTT
j_call: TRBJ2-2; d_call: .; v_call: TRBV5-1; clone_size: .; cdr3_aa: CASSLDPGANTGELFF; cdr3_nt: TGCGCCAGCAGCTTGGATCCGGGGGCGAACACCGGGGAGCTGTTTTTT
j_call: TRBJ2-7; d_call: TRBD1; v_call: TRBV3-1/TRBV3-2; clone_size: .; cdr3_aa: CASSPRDRARSPYEQYF; cdr3_nt: TGTGCCAGCAGCCCACGGGACAGAGCCCGGTCGCCCTACGAGCAGTACTTC
j_call: TRBJ1-5; d_call: TRBD1; v_call: TRBV5-5; clone_size: .; cdr3_aa: CASSLGQGYQPQHF; cdr3_nt: TGTGCCAGCAGCTTGGGACAGGGCTATCAGCCCCAGCATTTT
j_call: TRBJ2-2; d_call: TRBD1; v_call: TRBV19; clone_size: .; cdr3_aa: CASSIWTGNTGELFF; cdr3_nt: TGTGCCAGTAGTATCTGGACAGGGAACACCGGGGAGCTGTTTTTT
j_call: TRBJ2-1; d_call: .; v_call: TRBV18; clone_size: .; cdr3_aa: CASSPWDLPNEQFF; cdr3_nt: TGTGCCAGCTCACCATGGGACTTACCAAATGAGCAGTTCTTC
j_call: TRBJ1-2; d_call: .; v_call: TRBV3-1/TRBV3-2; clone_size: few; cdr3_aa: CASSQAGSYNYGYTF; cdr3_nt: TGTGCCAGCAGCCAAGCAGGCAGTTACAACTATGGCTACACCTTC
j_call: TRBJ1-4; d_call: .; v_call: TRBV4-1; clone_size: .; cdr3_aa: CASSQSISRRANEKLFF; cdr3_nt: TGCGCCAGCAGCCAGTCTATCAGCAGGCGGGCTAATGAAAAACTGTTTTTT
j_call: TRBJ1-2; d_call: .; v_call: TRBV30; clone_size: .; cdr3_aa: CAWYSGYTF; cdr3_nt: TGTGCCTGGTATAGTGGCTACACCTTC
j_call: TRBJ1-3; d_call: .; v_call: TRBV9; clone_size: .; cdr3_aa: CASSVGGLKEGNTIYF; cdr3_nt: TGTGCCAGCAGCGTAGGCGGGCTAAAAGAAGGAAACACCATATATTTT
j_call: TRBJ1-5; d_call: .; v_call: TRBV24-1; clone_size: .; cdr3_aa: CATSGGGNQPQHF; cdr3_nt: TGTGCCACCAGTGGTGGAGGCAATCAGCCCCAGCATTTT
j_call: TRBJ2-3; d_call: .; v_call: TRBV24-1; clone_size: few; cdr3_aa: CATSERAKRSDTQYF; cdr3_nt: TGTGCCACCAGTGAGAGGGCGAAAAGGTCAGATACGCAGTATTTT
j_call: TRBJ1-3; d_call: .; v_call: TRBV12-3/TRBV12-4; clone_size: .; cdr3_aa: CASRREGYTIYF; cdr3_nt: TGTGCCAGCAGACGGGAGGGGTACACCATATATTTT
j_call: TRBJ1-1; d_call: .; v_call: TRBV28; clone_size: .; cdr3_aa: CASSLFQGRWTEAFF; cdr3_nt: TGTGCCAGCAGTCTCTTTCAGGGAAGGTGGACTGAAGCTTTCTTT
j_call: TRBJ2-1; d_call: TRBD2; v_call: TRBV3-1/TRBV3-2; clone_size: .; cdr3_aa: CASSHRTSGGNEQFF; cdr3_nt: TGTGCCAGCAGCCACCGGACTAGCGGGGGGAATGAGCAGTTCTTC
j_call: TRBJ2-7; d_call: TRBD1; v_call: TRBV2; clone_size: .; cdr3_aa: CASSEGTGDSPYEQYF; cdr3_nt: TGTGCCAGCAGTGAGGGGACAGGGGATTCTCCCTACGAGCAGTACTTC
j_call: TRBJ2-1; d_call: TRBD2; v_call: TRBV28; clone_size: once; cdr3_aa: CASPPSGPISYNEQFF; cdr3_nt: TGTGCCAGCCCACCTAGCGGGCCTATCTCCTACAATGAGCAGTTCTTC
j_call: TRBJ1-2; d_call: .; v_call: TRBV11-2; clone_size: once; cdr3_aa: CASSLGGLGYGYTF; cdr3_nt: TGTGCCAGCAGCTTAGGGGGGCTCGGCTATGGCTACACCTTC
j_call: TRBJ1-6; d_call: .; v_call: TRBV28; clone_size: .; cdr3_aa: CASSLRNNSPLHF; cdr3_nt: TGTGCCAGCAGTTTGAGGAATAATTCACCCCTCCACTTT
j_call: TRBJ2-3; d_call: TRBD2; v_call: TRBV5-4; clone_size: .; cdr3_aa: CASSLAGGGGDTQYF; cdr3_nt: TGTGCCAGCAGCTTGGCCGGGGGCGGGGGGGATACGCAGTATTTT
j_call: TRBJ1-4; d_call: .; v_call: TRBV6-2/TRBV6-3; clone_size: .; cdr3_aa: CASSYGRGSEKLFF; cdr3_nt: TGTGCCAGCAGTTACGGCCGGGGGAGTGAAAAACTGTTTTTT
j_call: TRBJ2-5; d_call: TRBD1; v_call: TRBV28; clone_size: .; cdr3_aa: CASSPTGQETQYF; cdr3_nt: TGTGCCAGCAGTCCGACAGGGCAGGAGACCCAGTACTTC